The subject of this entry is one T cell receptor (beta chain). Antigen unknown. From the 5' RACE reads, TCRdb called clonotypes with MiXCR, one entry per CDR3 protein. The table shows approximately 260,000 distinct CDR3 sequences, with about an eighth occurring only once. The CDR3 has 15 residues. The V and J ends lost 7 bases and 1 base respectively, with 16 bases between them. Germline V CDR1 and CDR2: SGHRS, YFSETQ. This entry comes from a study of T cells after yellow fever vaccination. Findings of the study overall: Repertoires obtained by FACS sorting could include abundant clonotypes that entered as contaminants from the bulk population.

The V call is TRBV5-1, the J call TRBJ2-3, with D possibly TRBD1 on 6 matching bases. Sample: CD4+ T cells sorted from PBMCs, taken 45 days after the yellow fever booster vaccination. This sequence originates from a man younger than 45 who received the YFV17D yellow fever vaccine. CDR3 residues: CASAPRGGGTDTQYF. CDR3 in DNA: TGCGCCAGCGCTCCTAGAGGGGGTGGCACAGATACGCAGTATTTT.